Shown below are 25 T cell receptor beta chains from a single sample sequenced in a study of CD8 T cells in ankylosing spondylitis. MiXCR, applied by TCRdb to the 5' RACE reads, yields one record per CDR3 protein. Of roughly 130,000 distinct CDR3 sequences in the sample, about 6.4% were seen once. The sequenced sample consisted of blood, either unsorted or a sorted T cell fraction (not recorded which). These receptors originate from a male donor with ankylosing spondylitis or in good health (not recorded which).

This clonotype was counted many times. This rearrangement joins TRBV7-2 to TRBJ2-1; 12 nucleotides match TRBD2. After removal of 4 bases from V and 4 bases from J, the junction contained 5 bases not matched to a gene. Germline assignment: CDR1 SGHTA and CDR2 FQGNSA. The length of the CDR3 is 16 residues. CDR3 protein: CASSSWTSGNYNEQFF. The CDR3 coding sequence is TGTGCCAGCAGCTCGTGGACTAGCGGGAATTACAATGAGCAGTTCTTC.

This clonotype was seen at least ten times. The chain combines TRBV28 with TRBJ2-7; 11 nucleotides match TRBD1. Trimming removed 5 bases from V and 7 bases from J; junction bases left unmatched: 10. The CDR3 covers 15 residues. CDR1 is MDHEN, CDR2 SYDVKM, per germline. CDR3 region: CASSRGQGAIGEQYF. The CDR3 DNA reads as TGTGCCAGCAGTCGTGGACAGGGGGCGATTGGAGAGCAGTACTTC.

This clonotype showed up many times. The chain joins TRBV12-3 or TRBV12-4 to TRBJ1-5; the match to TRBD1 covers 7 bases. Germline trimming cut 6 bases from V and 2 bases from J; bases unmatched to any gene: 10. The CDR3 spans 16 residues. CDR3 DNA: TGTGCCAGCAGGCCAAACAGGGGAAACGGCAATCAGCCCCAGCATTTT. This gives the protein CASRPNRGNGNQPQHF.

This clonotype was detected many times. The rearrangement uses TRBV3-1 and TRBJ2-7, with 12 bases matching TRBD2. Germline V gives CDR1 LGHDT, CDR2 YNNKEL (reference sequence). This CDR3 contains 18 residues. J was trimmed by 0 bases and V by 4 bases; bases with no gene match: 10. CDR3 bases: TGTGCCAGCAGCCCGAGGACTAGCGGGGCAAGACACTCCTACGAGCAGTACTTC. It yields the protein CASSPRTSGARHSYEQYF.

This clonotype has ten or more counts. The chain links TRBV29-1 to TRBJ2-1; TRBD2 matches 10 bases. V was clipped by 5 bases and J by 10 bases; unmatched bases: 5. The CDR3 totals 12 residues. Germline assignment: CDR1 SQVTM and CDR2 ANQGSEA. The CDR3 sequence: CSVLPSGSEQFF. As DNA, the CDR3 is TGCAGCGTTCTTCCTAGCGGGAGCGAGCAGTTCTTC.

There are many counts of this clonotype. This rearrangement joins TRBV20-1 to TRBJ2-1; 9 bases line up with TRBD1. The CDR3 is 14 residues long. The junction had 9 bases not matched to a gene; V was cut back by 5 bases and J by 7 bases. Germline assignment: CDR1 DFQATT and CDR2 SNEGSKA (reference sequence). In DNA, the CDR3 is TGCAGTGCTCCTCCGGGACAGGGAGGGAATGAGCAGTTCTTC. It yields the protein CSAPPGQGGNEQFF.

Many counts were recorded for this clonotype. The chain links TRBV7-6 to TRBJ2-3; 12 bases map to TRBD2. The CDR3 is made up of 16 amino acids. The V gene end was trimmed by 3 bases and the J gene end by 2 bases; junction bases not matched to a gene: 3. Germline V gene data show CDR1 as SGHVS and CDR2 as FNYEAQ. CDR3 sequence (DNA): TGTGCCAGCAGCTTCCTAGCGGGGGGGCCCACAGATACGCAGTATTTT. Protein sequence: CASSFLAGGPTDTQYF.

This clonotype is a singleton in its sample. The V and J genes are TRBV5-6 and TRBJ2-7, with D unclear. Germline V gene data show CDR1 as SGHDT and CDR2 as YYEEEE. The CDR3 runs to 15 residues. Trimming pared 9 bases from V and 0 bases from J, leaving 19 bases between. CDR3 in DNA: TGTGCCACCGAAAGACGTGGGTCCTACTCCTACGAGCAGTACTTC. Protein: CATERRGSYSYEQYF.

CDR3 loop: CASTDRLAGRSDEQYF. CDR3 nucleotide sequence: TGTGCCAGCACCGATCGCCTAGCGGGCCGGTCGGACGAGCAGTACTTC. The J gene is TRBJ2-7, the V gene TRBV12-3 or TRBV12-4; TRBD2 matches 8 bases. The CDR3 runs 16 residues. With 7 bases clipped from V and 5 bases from J, the junction kept 16 bases outside the gene matches.

This clonotype appeared many times. The V and J genes are TRBV7-9 and TRBJ2-7; 8 bases match TRBD2. The J segment lost 3 bases and the V segment lost 4 bases, leaving 14 bases of the junction unmatched. Germline CDR1 SEHNR, CDR2 FQNEAQ (reference sequence). The CDR3 sequence is 17 residues long. This CDR3 is CASSSLILGGGNYEQYF. The DNA for the CDR3 is TGTGCCAGCAGCTCACTCATTCTTGGCGGGGGGAACTACGAGCAGTACTTC.

This clonotype showed up many times. The rearrangement links TRBV4-1 to TRBJ1-4; 9 bases match TRBD1. Germline V gene data show CDR1 as MGHRA and CDR2 as YSYEKL. Trimming at V came to 3 bases and at J to 8 bases, leaving 10 bases not matched to a gene. This CDR3 contains 16 residues. In DNA, the CDR3 is TGCGCCAGCAGCCATGGACAGGGGCCAATCGGAGAAAAACTGTTTTTT. Amino acids: CASSHGQGPIGEKLFF.

This clonotype was counted at least ten times. V gene TRBV3-1 combines with J gene TRBJ2-7, with D unresolved. CDR3 length: 13 amino acids. Per germline, CDR1 LGHDT and CDR2 YNNKEL (reference sequence). Trimming pared 3 bases from V and 1 base from J, leaving 7 bases between. The CDR3 nucleotides are TGTGCCAGCAGCCACGGTCAGTCCTACGAGCAGTACTTC. Its protein is CASSHGQSYEQYF.

This clonotype was picked up many times. J is TRBJ2-5 and V is TRBV20-1, with D perhaps matching TRBD1 (5 bases). The CDR3 extends over 14 amino acids. Deletions cut 3 bases from V and 1 base from J, with 12 bases between. Germline-derived CDR1 and CDR2 are DFQATT and SNEGSKA (reference sequence). The chain's CDR3 is CSASPPGPQETQYF. The CDR3, as DNA: TGCAGTGCTAGCCCCCCAGGGCCCCAAGAGACCCAGTACTTC.

The gene calls are TRBV28 and TRBJ2-1; the D gene could be TRBD1 or TRBD2 (6 bases each). CDR1 is MDHEN and CDR2 is SYDVKM in the germline V gene. The CDR3 is 21 amino acids. The V and J ends lost 10 bases and 12 bases respectively, with 46 bases between them. The CDR3 DNA is TGTGCCATGGGCCCCGGGGGCCGCTGCAGGGCATCGCTTTGTCCTACTCGCGGGCAGTTCTTC. Translation gives CAMGPGGRCRASLCPTRGQFF.

J is TRBJ2-3 and V is TRBV9; D may be TRBD1 (7 bases). The CDR3 is made up of 16 amino acids. Trimming shortened V by 0 bases and J by 5 bases, and 16 bases separated the two germline ends. Germline V gene lookup returns CDR1 SGDLS and CDR2 YYNGEE. The CDR3 DNA reads TGTGCCAGCAGCGTAGCAGATGGAGGGGGCCAAGATACGCAGTATTTT. It translates to CASSVADGGGQDTQYF.

The table lists this clonotype with many counts. J is TRBJ1-2 and V is TRBV5-1; 7 bases agree with TRBD1. Germline V gene data show CDR1 as SGHRS and CDR2 as YFSETQ. V was clipped by 3 bases and J by 0 bases; unmatched bases: 8. This CDR3 spans 16 amino acids. CDR3 protein: CASSSRDSASNYGYTF. The CDR3 nucleotides read TGCGCCAGCAGCTCTCGGGACAGCGCGTCTAACTATGGCTACACCTTC.

This clonotype appeared many times. The chain uses TRBV12-3 or TRBV12-4 and TRBJ2-6, with 7 nucleotides matching TRBD1. The CDR3 is 15 amino acids. J gave up 4 bases and V 6 bases, and 6 bases lay outside the gene matches. In nucleotides, the CDR3 is TGTGCCAGCAGCCTAACAGGGGCCGGGGCCAACGTCCTGACTTTC. It specifies CASSLTGAGANVLTF.

This clonotype occurred many times. This rearrangement joins TRBV20-1 to TRBJ2-1; TRBD2 aligns across 10 bases. J gave up 3 bases and V 7 bases, and 6 bases lay outside the gene matches. CDR1 is DFQATT and CDR2 is SNEGSKA in the germline V gene (reference sequence). The CDR3 loop spans 14 amino acids. This CDR3 reads CSVAGLADYNEQFF. CDR3 DNA sequence: TGCAGTGTCGCCGGACTAGCGGACTACAATGAGCAGTTCTTC.

This clonotype occurred a few times. A much larger clonotype is one base distant, so this may be a read error. The rearrangement links TRBV20-1 to TRBJ2-7; TRBD2 aligns across 11 bases. The CDR3 sequence is 14 residues long. Germline lookup yields CDR1 DFQATT and CDR2 SNEGSKA (reference sequence). The CDR3 loop reads CSAGLAGGPYGQYF. CDR3 DNA sequence: TGCAGTGCTGGGCTAGCGGGAGGACCCTACGGGCAGTACTTC.

This clonotype was counted ten times or more. The V gene is TRBV20-1, the J gene TRBJ2-2, with 10 bases identical to TRBD2. Germline CDR1 DFQATT, CDR2 SNEGSKA (reference sequence). V trimming: 0 bases; J trimming: 4 bases; junction bases outside the gene matches: 11. This CDR3 has 18 residues. CDR3 protein: CSARDGSGRASGTGELFF. In DNA, the CDR3 is TGCAGTGCTAGAGATGGGAGCGGGAGGGCCTCTGGCACCGGGGAGCTGTTTTTT.

This clonotype came up many times. This chain joins TRBV30 and TRBJ1-3; D unclear. There are 13 residues in the CDR3. V lost 7 bases and J lost 0, with 10 bases in between. Germline assignment: CDR1 GTSNPN and CDR2 SVGIG (reference sequence). The CDR3 sequence: CAFHGSSGNTIYF. CDR3 DNA sequence: TGTGCCTTCCATGGGAGCTCTGGAAACACCATATATTTT.

This clonotype was seen at least ten times. V gene TRBV12-3 or TRBV12-4 combines with J gene TRBJ2-1; D gene unclear. The CDR3 extends over 12 amino acids. V lost 6 bases and J 9 bases, leaving 12 bases between the germline ends. CDR3 amino acids: CASSLRAFEQFF. DNA for the CDR3: TGTGCCAGCAGCCTCCGAGCCTTTGAGCAGTTCTTC.

This clonotype was seen ten or more times. The chain carries TRBV5-1 and TRBJ2-7, with TRBD1 as a possible D gene (5 bases). The V and J ends lost 4 bases and 3 bases respectively, with 11 bases between them. CDR1 and CDR2 (germline): SGHRS, YFSETQ. The CDR3 totals 13 residues. CDR3: CASSPQGDYEQYF. CDR3 sequence (DNA): TGCGCCAGCAGCCCGCAGGGTGACTACGAGCAGTACTTC. Looking up the rest from reference TRBV5-1 and TRBJ2-7 gives the full variable domain: KAGVTQTPRYLIKTRGQQVTLSCSPISGHRSVSWYQQTPGQGLQFLFEYFSETQRNKGNFPGRFSGRQFSNSRSEMNVSTLELGDSALYLCASSPQGDYEQYFGPGTRLTVT.

V usage is TRBV5-1 and J usage is TRBJ1-4; D gene uncertain. The germline CDR1 and CDR2 sequences are SGHRS and YFSETQ. Trimming pared 2 bases from V and 10 bases from J, leaving 15 bases between. CDR3 length: 14 amino acids. The chain's CDR3 is CASSLDPGTGKLFF. CDR3 nucleotide sequence: TGCGCCAGCAGCTTAGATCCGGGAACGGGAAAACTGTTTTTT. The full variable domain, with the rest looked up from reference TRBV5-1 and TRBJ1-4, is KAGVTQTPRYLIKTRGQQVTLSCSPISGHRSVSWYQQTPGQGLQFLFEYFSETQRNKGNFPGRFSGRQFSNSRSEMNVSTLELGDSALYLCASSLDPGTGKLFFGSGTQLSVL.

In its sample, this clonotype was seen many times. The chain carries TRBV12-3 or TRBV12-4 and TRBJ2-2; D uncertain. Trimming stripped 7 bases from V and 4 bases from J, with 7 bases between. This CDR3 contains 12 residues. The CDR3 region has the DNA TGTGCCAGCACCGAGCGCACCGGGGAGCTGTTTTTT. Protein sequence: CASTERTGELFF.